This T cell receptor beta chain comes out of a study of human T cells and chemical hapten exposure. Whole-study context: All patients underwent weekly scalp dosing with diphenylcyclopropenone for the full approximately 25-week study.

The time point denotes: patch test 3, about 24 weeks after DPC sensitization. As to treatment: therapeutic diphenylcyclopropenone sensitization with weekly scalp DPC. The CDR3 loop spans 14 amino acids. The V gene lost 6 bases and the J gene lost 0 bases, with 11 bases spanning the gap. Germline CDR1 MNHEY, CDR2 SVGEGT. The study's library attached unique molecular identifiers to single cDNA molecules. TCRdb analysed the RACE reads with MiXCR anew, one entry per CDR3 protein. The top ten hold roughly 2.7% of the sample, which has approximately 110,000 distinct CDR3 sequences, roughly a third seen once.

The chain recombines TRBV6-2 or TRBV6-3 with TRBJ1-1; no reliable D call. The source is a man in his forties or fifties with alopecia areata. Some clones in this sample may be carry-over from other donors' samples. The source was whole blood, collected in connection with sensitization to the hapten diphenylcyclopropenone (DPC). DNA for the CDR3: TGTGCCAGCAGCCCCGTGGGATTGAACACTGAAGCTTTCTTT. This translates into CASSPVGLNTEAFF.